The clone carrying this T cell receptor (beta chain) was counted only a few times. Its antigen is unidentified. The V end was cut by 1 base, the J end by 3 bases, with 12 bases between. The CDR3 has 15 residues. The germline gives CDR1 LNHDA, CDR2 SQIVND (reference sequence). PCR used 60 Vbeta primers and 13 Jbeta primers. Only in-frame clones appear in the TCRdb table, and some are missing; sequencing was by immunoSEQ multiplex PCR. The sample consists of roughly 130,000 clones, 50% to 75% of them appearing once. Donors had nominal health at sampling but likely had unrecorded immune exposures. These data belong to a study of cytomegalovirus exposure and HLA in healthy donors. Across the whole study: A prior analysis found 100 million to 140 million unique TCR beta sequences from 150 million to 200 million T cells. Study-level findings and limits: CMV antigen specificity was confirmed in vitro for three CMV-associated chains. Researchers counted some 150 TCR beta chains as cytomegalovirus-associated.

The V call is TRBV19, the J call TRBJ1-1, with D tentatively TRBD1 (5 bases). The receptor comes from a woman between 40 and 55 years old in good health and CMV-seropositive. The sample comprised PBMCs. The CDR3 protein is CASSIGTGVYTEAFF. For the CDR3, the DNA is TGTGCCAGTAGTATAGGAACAGGCGTTTACACTGAAGCTTTCTTT.